This T cell receptor (beta chain) was captured by sequencing in a study of T cells in Graves' hyperthyroidism and ophthalmopathy. Notes on the study in general: Ophthalmopathy was told apart from stable hyperthyroidism by a 13 V-J model. Before onset, by a median of about seven months, the model predicted ophthalmopathy. Also found in blood were most expanded thyroid clonotypes above 0.001.

The CDR3 loop spans 15 amino acids. The junction had 6 bases not matched to a gene; V was cut back by 7 bases and J by 0 bases. It was RNA transcripts that yielded the amplified TCR beta CDR3 regions. The HTBI primer set was used in a first-round RT-PCR of the TCR CDR3. TCRdb called the multiplex PCR reads again in MiXCR, with one record for every CDR3 protein. The sample includes 500,000 to 550,000 distinct CDR3 sequences, nearly 20% of them seen just once. The authors took PBMCs from roughly 9.5 ml fresh peripheral blood. At least ten counts were recorded for this clonotype. Its cognate antigen is unknown.

Sequenced input: blood. The chain recombines TRBV12-3 or TRBV12-4 with TRBJ1-1; TRBD1 aligns across 9 bases. This TCR derives from a man aged 40-55 years with Graves' ophthalmopathy. CDR3 nucleotide sequence: TGTGCCAGCAAAGGACAGGGGTTTTTGAACACTGAAGCTTTCTTT. Protein: CASKGQGFLNTEAFF.